The TCR beta chain under discussion was sequenced for a study of control samples from healthy donors and cancer patients. Germline CDR1 is MGHRA and CDR2 is YSYEKL. J lost 4 bases, V lost 1 base, and 9 bases had no gene match. This CDR3 region has 16 residues. The data were produced by immunoSEQ multiplex PCR, yet TCRdb's version contains in-frame clones alone and is incomplete. The repertoire holds about 160,000 clones, with roughly 90% as singletons. The TCR originated in a woman aged 30 to 39 in good health. Specimen: blood. The J gene is TRBJ2-7, the V gene TRBV4-1; 8 positions agree with TRBD1. The CDR3 loop is CASSQGVGGQAYEQYF. Here the CDR3 DNA reads TGCGCCAGCAGCCAAGGTGTAGGGGGACAGGCTTACGAGCAGTACTTC.